Described below is a single TCR beta chain sequence and its context. As yet, its antigen is unknown. The germline gene is not matched at one end of the junction; a read error may be the cause. Germline V CDR1 and CDR2: SGHNT, YENEEA. The CDR3 loop spans 15 amino acids. The data are from a study of breast tumors, draining lymph nodes, adjacent tissues. Study results and limitations: Data only fit, rather than demonstrated, lymph node origin of most tumor T cells. Compared with lymph nodes, tumors were less diverse; compared with nontumor tissue, more. Luminal-like breast cancer showed significantly greater tumor-nontumor repertoire similarity than basal-like breast cancer did. The data were judged consistent with most tumor T cells coming from lymph node and expanding in tumor.

Axillary draining lymph nodes of breast cancer patients supplied the node samples. TCRdb itself ran the multiplex PCR reads through MiXCR, one entry per CDR3 protein. The sample carries about 150,000 distinct CDR3 sequences, about a fifth recorded once. This TCR came from a female donor with breast cancer. Some clones in this sample may be carry-over from other donors' samples. The chain employs TRBV11-3 and TRBJ2-3, with D possibly TRBD1 on 7 matching bases. The sequenced sample consisted of axillary lymph node tissue. The CDR3 sequence: CASSPRQGGTGTQYF. The CDR3 nucleotides read TGTGCCAGCAGCCCCCGACAGGGAGGTACAGGTACGCAGTATTTT.